This TCR beta chain is drawn from a study of T cells in Graves' hyperthyroidism and ophthalmopathy. Study observations and caveats: Separation of ophthalmopathy from stable hyperthyroidism was achieved by a 13 V-J model. Among thyroid clonotypes expanded above 0.001, most also appeared in blood.

The table lists this clonotype with many counts. The antigen is not known. Researchers amplified the TCR beta CDR3 regions from RNA transcripts. HTBI primers were used for first-round RT-PCR of the TCR CDR3. One entry per CDR3 protein results from TCRdb running MiXCR on the multiplex PCR reads. In the table there are about 580,000 distinct CDR3 sequences, about 43% of which are singletons. Absent ophthalmopathy progression within 18 months defined stable Graves' hyperthyroidism. It was uncontrolled infection, other autoimmune disease, pregnancy or lactation that excluded patients. This sequence was found in a woman under 30 with Graves' hyperthyroidism. The specimen sequenced was peripheral blood or thyroid tissue (not recorded which).

CDR3 loop: CASTLRGGTEAFF. The CDR3 DNA reads as TGTGCCAGTACTCTCAGGGGCGGCACTGAAGCTTTCTTT. The rearrangement links TRBV19 to TRBJ1-1; a weak D match, TRBD1 (6 bases). This CDR3 has 13 amino acids. Trimming removed 7 bases from V and 4 bases from J, with 13 bases in between. Germline values: CDR1 LNHDA, CDR2 SQIVND (reference sequence).